This T cell receptor beta chain was sequenced for a study of beta chain features in type 1 diabetes. Study information: Patients were similar to healthy donors in age and gender (as well as in cell yields). Overall study results and limits: Any HLA type influence on TCRB rearrangement was left unresolved here. Across all four CD4+ subsets, people with type 1 diabetes showed modestly shorter TCRB CDR3s.

Per donor, one heparinised blood draw averaged approximately 120 mL. This clone showed up just a few times. What it recognizes is unknown. Expressed TCRB transcripts were sequenced because the entire RNA isolate underwent reverse transcription. The study sequenced naive, central memory and regulatory T cell samples to an average of around 3.4 million reads. The table came from immunoSEQ multiplex PCR; TCRdb's copy has only in-frame clones and leaves some out. The data hold 500,000 to 850,000 clones, with around an eighth observed a single time. The sequenced sample consisted of naive CD4+ T cells from blood. This clonotype was obtained from a man younger than 35 with type 1 diabetes.

In nucleotides, the CDR3 is TGTGCCATCCGAAGGGGGGGGGACACTGAAGCTTTCTTT. Amino acid sequence: CAIRRGGDTEAFF. V and J are TRBV10-3 and TRBJ1-1; tentatively, D is TRBD1 (6 bases). The CDR3 has 13 residues. V lost 8 bases to trimming and J lost 3 bases, with 13 bases between them. Germline CDR1 is ENHRY and CDR2 is SYGVKD.